The present TCR beta chain was sequenced within a study of human T cells and chemical hapten exposure (dated by TCRdb to about 2021). Regarding the research as a whole: For sensitization, 2% DPC in acetone was applied to a 2 cm by 2 cm area of upper inner arm skin. Blood samples were taken from patients before sensitization (week 0) and at 2, 6 and about 24 weeks after DPC sensitization. Libraries were pooled for sequencing, and variation in per-sample TCR yields was attributed mainly to small differences in library volumes within the pool. The study tracked peripheral blood TCR repertoire changes in vivo during primary and secondary sensitization to the hapten diphenylcyclopropenone (DPC) in alopecia patients. Weekly therapeutic DPC doses were additionally applied to the scalp of patients throughout the approximately 25-week study period. Most of the patients in the cohort were female, and the cohort covered alopecia areata with under or over 50% scalp involvement, alopecia totalis and alopecia universalis. Approximately 28 alopecia patients gave blood for TCR sequencing at one to four time points (pre-sensitization, 2, 6 and 24 weeks). Patch testing was performed on the upper back with Finn chambers containing 0.01% DPC, and the patch tests were scored after 6 days according to International Contact Dermatitis Research Group standards.

The research as a whole found: Because every patient had alopecia, a presumed autoimmune disease, the patients' immune response might differ from that of healthy individuals. After repeated subsampling, the strength of the expansion versus patch-test correlation and the threshold at which it became significant changed. Expanded TCRs formed significantly more large CDR3 similarity clusters than pre-sensitization or healthy control sets, consistent with antigen-driven responses. DPC sensitization did not change how many TCRs were above 1 in 1000 frequency, and no evidence was found of alterations in global repertoire structure. The number of PT1 expanded TCRs positively correlated with patch test score, significant at thresholds 8, 16 and 32 but not 4.

The library was made by RACE. Sequencing was carried out with a NextSeq 500. Library preparation attached unique molecular identifiers to individual cDNA molecules for quantitative, reproducible TCR counting. From each blood RNA sample, both TCR alpha and TCR beta chains were sequenced. The study's processing was this. The median number of TCRs per sample was approximately 96,000, ranging from 23,224 to 690,600. The Decombinator software suite was used to annotate V, J and CDR3 in the TCR reads. For the PS versus PT1 abundance plots, all samples were subsampled to the same number of TCRs (28,000). TCRs were defined as expanded if absent before sensitization and observed at least eight times at the 2-week time point. The public reads were reanalyzed by TCRdb: fastp trimming at Q25, MiXCR alignment, in-frame beta chains only. Merged by CDR3 protein, the rows form single entries marked with the most common genes and DNA. In this record, the V and J calls reflect TCRdb's handling and not the investigators' own analysis. Here the sample has around 120,000 distinct CDR3 sequences; approximately 15% occur a single time. Clones ranked in the top ten supply 0.92% of the sample.

The time point label here, explained by the study, means: patch test 1, 2 weeks after DPC sensitization. The treatment or condition label of this sample denotes: therapeutic diphenylcyclopropenone sensitization with weekly scalp DPC. At every patch-test visit, the blood draw took place before the patch test was put on. Patients were considered eligible if aged 18 to 70, diagnosed with alopecia and deemed suitable for DPC therapy, and patients were excluded if pregnant. Total RNA was extracted from unfractionated whole blood collected in Tempus Blood RNA tubes. V and J lose 4 bases and 4 bases, and a span of 9 bases separates them. The CDR3 holds 12 amino acids from the cysteine to the phenylalanine. Only the CDR3 part of the read is kept: 36 bases, read in frame from the first base. Looking up the germline V gene yields CDR1 SQVTM and CDR2 ANQGSEA. This clonotype showed up just a few times. Its antigen specificity is not known. No base quality information exists; no much larger clone differs at one position.

Recombination linked TRBV29-1 to TRBJ2-3, with a weak D call of TRBD2 (5 bases match). This sample comprised whole blood, obtained in connection with sensitization to the hapten diphenylcyclopropenone (DPC). This receptor was identified in a man between 18 and 35 years old with alopecia areata. Some clones in this sample may be carry-over from other donors' samples. The DNA sequence is as follows: TGCAGCGTTGCCGGGATCCCAGATACGCAGTATTTT. The translation is CSVAGIPDTQYF.